This T cell receptor (beta chain) was retrieved from a study of T cell responses to AZD1222 COVID-19 vaccine. Profiled with immunoSEQ multiplex PCR; TCRdb holds only in-frame clones, not every one. The sample has more than 150,000 clones; around nine tenths are singletons. Germline values: CDR1 SGHTA, CDR2 FQGNSA. The CDR3 consists of 15 residues. J gave up 2 bases and V 2 bases, and 3 bases lay outside the gene matches. The V and J genes are TRBV7-2 and TRBJ2-1; 7 nucleotides agree with TRBD2. This receptor was identified in an adult in good health. Material: peripheral blood, obtained on day 0 of AZD1222 vaccination. The CDR3, as DNA: TGTGCCAGCAGCTTAAGGGAGGGCCCCTACAATGAGCAGTTCTTC. Its translation is CASSLREGPYNEQFF.